Here is one TCR beta chain with its context. This record belongs to a study of blood T cell repertoires in COVID-19. About the study: Both acute and convalescent COVID-19 samples were obtained from the United States, Italy and Spain. In each case, the material was cDNA or gDNA derived from T cells, B-cell-depleted T cells, or PBMCs.

Authors' methods: Estimation of nucleated cell counts relied on the amplification of reference gene primers. Sequenced by immunoSEQ multiplex PCR; TCRdb stores in-frame clones only, minus some. V, J and clone size are taken as reported in that table, and D and trimming were inferred from the DNA itself. The sample yields 45,000 or so clones, roughly 90% seen once. Germline V gives CDR1 KGHSH, CDR2 LQKENI. Trimming left V 8 bases short and J 4 bases short, with 17 bases between. The CDR3 runs to 14 residues. Sequencing input: peripheral blood. The chain joins TRBV18 to TRBJ1-1, with D maybe TRBD1 (6 bases). This receptor was obtained from a man of 80 years or more with acute or convalescent COVID-19. In DNA form, the CDR3 reads TGTGCCAGCACCCCCCCCGGGGGGCCCACTGAAGCTTTCTTT. Its translation: CASTPPGGPTEAFF.